The sequence of this TCR beta chain was determined in a study of shared clonotypes between healthy human individuals. At the level of the study: Three men and a couple of women, aged 18 to 49, were donors. Study observations and caveats: Estimated richness values were generally larger in naive subsets than in memory subsets. The study's rarefaction showed incomplete sorted-subset sequencing despite large depth.

The length of the CDR3 is 13 residues. The V gene lost 5 bases and the J gene lost 5 bases, with 12 bases spanning the gap. Looked up from germline, CDR1 is PRHDT and CDR2 is FYEKMQ (reference sequence). About this clone itself: The antigen is undetermined. The same CDR3 can be traced to other DNA sequences in this sample.

CD45RO-negative, CCR7-positively selected cells formed the naive CD8 fraction, excluding terminally differentiated effector memory CD45RA+ cells. Libraries were prepared by immunoSEQ multiplex PCR; TCRdb keeps only in-frame clonotypes and omits some of them. The sample includes around 610,000 clones, roughly 96% of them seen just once. Sequencing used naive CD8+ T cells sorted from blood. The chain uses TRBV13 and TRBJ2-5, with D maybe TRBD2 (5 bases). This clonotype was obtained from a woman under 40 in good health. The CDR3 DNA reads as TGTGCCAGCAGCCCGAGGACGGGGGAGACCCAGTACTTC. It is translated as CASSPRTGETQYF. The whole variable domain, remainder taken from reference TRBV13 and TRBJ2-5, is AAGVIQSPRHLIKEKRETATLKCYPIPRHDTVYWYQQGPGQDPQFLISFYEKMQSDKGSIPDRFSAQQFSDYHSELNMSSLELGDSALYFCASSPRTGETQYFGPGTRLLVL.